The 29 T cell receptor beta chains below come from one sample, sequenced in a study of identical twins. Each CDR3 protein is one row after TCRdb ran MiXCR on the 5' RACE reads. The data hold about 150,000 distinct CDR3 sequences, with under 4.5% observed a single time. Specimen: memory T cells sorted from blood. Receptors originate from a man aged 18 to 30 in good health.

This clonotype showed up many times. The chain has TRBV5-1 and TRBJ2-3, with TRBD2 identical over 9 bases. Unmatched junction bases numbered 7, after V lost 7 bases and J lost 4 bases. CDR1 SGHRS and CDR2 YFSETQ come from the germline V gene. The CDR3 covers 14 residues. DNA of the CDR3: TGCGCCAGCTGCGCGGGAGGGGGTCCAGATACGCAGTATTTT. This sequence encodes CASCAGGGPDTQYF. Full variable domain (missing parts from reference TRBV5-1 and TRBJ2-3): KAGVTQTPRYLIKTRGQQVTLSCSPISGHRSVSWYQQTPGQGLQFLFEYFSETQRNKGNFPGRFSGRQFSNSRSEMNVSTLELGDSALYLCASCAGGGPDTQYFGPGTRLTVL.

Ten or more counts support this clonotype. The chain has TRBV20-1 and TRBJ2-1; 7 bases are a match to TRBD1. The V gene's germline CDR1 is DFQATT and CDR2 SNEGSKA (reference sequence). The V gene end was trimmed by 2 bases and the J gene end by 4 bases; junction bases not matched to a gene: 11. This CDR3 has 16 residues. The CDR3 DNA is TGCAGTGCTAGACCCATTACAGGGGCGGCATACAATGAGCAGTTCTTC. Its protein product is CSARPITGAAYNEQFF.

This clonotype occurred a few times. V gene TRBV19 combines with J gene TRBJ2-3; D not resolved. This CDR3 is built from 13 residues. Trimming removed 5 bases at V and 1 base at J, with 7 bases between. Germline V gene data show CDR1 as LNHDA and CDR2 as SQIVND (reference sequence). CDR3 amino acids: CASSYGGTDTQYF. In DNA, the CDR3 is TGTGCCAGTAGTTACGGCGGCACAGATACGCAGTATTTT.

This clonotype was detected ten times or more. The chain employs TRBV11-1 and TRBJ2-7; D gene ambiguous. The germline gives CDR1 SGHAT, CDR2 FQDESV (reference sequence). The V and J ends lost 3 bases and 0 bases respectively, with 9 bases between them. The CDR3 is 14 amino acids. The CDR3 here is CASSFGPSSYEQYF. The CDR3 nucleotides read TGTGCCAGCAGCTTTGGACCAAGCTCCTACGAGCAGTACTTC.

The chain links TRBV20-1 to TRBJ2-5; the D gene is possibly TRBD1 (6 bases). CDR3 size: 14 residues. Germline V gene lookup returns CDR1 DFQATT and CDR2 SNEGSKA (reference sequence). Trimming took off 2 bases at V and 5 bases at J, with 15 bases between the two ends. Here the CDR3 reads CSARKIQGWETQYF. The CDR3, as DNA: TGCAGTGCTAGAAAAATACAGGGATGGGAGACCCAGTACTTC.

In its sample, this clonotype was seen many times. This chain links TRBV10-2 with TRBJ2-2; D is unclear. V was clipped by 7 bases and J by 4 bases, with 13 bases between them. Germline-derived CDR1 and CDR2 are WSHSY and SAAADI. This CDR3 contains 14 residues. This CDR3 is CASTLLRSTGELFF. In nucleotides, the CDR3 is TGCGCCAGCACCTTACTTAGGAGCACCGGGGAGCTGTTTTTT.

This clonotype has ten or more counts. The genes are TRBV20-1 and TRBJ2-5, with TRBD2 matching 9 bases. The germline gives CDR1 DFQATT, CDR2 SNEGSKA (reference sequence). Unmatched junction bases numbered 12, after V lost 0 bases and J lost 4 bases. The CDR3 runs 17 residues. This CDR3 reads CSARDISAGGDRETQYF. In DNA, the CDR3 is TGCAGTGCTAGAGATATTTCAGCGGGAGGAGATCGAGAGACCCAGTACTTC.

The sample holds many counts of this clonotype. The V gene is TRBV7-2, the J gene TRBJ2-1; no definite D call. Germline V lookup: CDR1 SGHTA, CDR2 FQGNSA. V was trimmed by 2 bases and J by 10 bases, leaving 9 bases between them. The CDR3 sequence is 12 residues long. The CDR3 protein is CASSLTSGEQFF. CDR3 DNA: TGTGCCAGCAGCTTAACCTCAGGCGAGCAGTTCTTC.

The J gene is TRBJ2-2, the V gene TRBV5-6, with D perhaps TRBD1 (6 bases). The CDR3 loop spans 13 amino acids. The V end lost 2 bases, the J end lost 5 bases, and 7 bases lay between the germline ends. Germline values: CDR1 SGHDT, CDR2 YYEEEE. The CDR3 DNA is TGTGCCAGCAGCTTTAGGGGGACCGGGGAGCTGTTTTTT. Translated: CASSFRGTGELFF.

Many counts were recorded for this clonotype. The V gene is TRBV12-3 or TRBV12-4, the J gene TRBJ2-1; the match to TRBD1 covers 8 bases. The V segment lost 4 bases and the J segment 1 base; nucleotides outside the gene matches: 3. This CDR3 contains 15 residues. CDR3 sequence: CASSSRQGSYNEQFF. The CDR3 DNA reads TGTGCCAGCAGTTCTCGACAGGGGTCCTACAATGAGCAGTTCTTC.

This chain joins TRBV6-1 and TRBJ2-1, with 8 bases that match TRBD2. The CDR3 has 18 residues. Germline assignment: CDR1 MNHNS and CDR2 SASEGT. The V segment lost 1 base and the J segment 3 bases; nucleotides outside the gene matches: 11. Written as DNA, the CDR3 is TGTGCCAGCAGTGAAGGCTTAGTGGGACTAGACCTCTACAATGAGCAGTTCTTC. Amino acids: CASSEGLVGLDLYNEQFF.

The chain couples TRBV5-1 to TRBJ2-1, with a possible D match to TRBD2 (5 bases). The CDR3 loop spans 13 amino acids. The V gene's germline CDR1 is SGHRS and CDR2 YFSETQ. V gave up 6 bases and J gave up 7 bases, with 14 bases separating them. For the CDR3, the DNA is TGCGCCAGCATCTCGGCGGAGCGGAATGAGCAGTTCTTC. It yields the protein CASISAERNEQFF.

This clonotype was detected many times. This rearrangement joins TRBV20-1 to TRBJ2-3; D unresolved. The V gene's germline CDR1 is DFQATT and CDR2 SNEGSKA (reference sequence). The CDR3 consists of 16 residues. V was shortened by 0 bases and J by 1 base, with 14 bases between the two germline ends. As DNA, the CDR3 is TGCAGTGCTAGAGATCTGGCAGCTCTGGGCACAGATACGCAGTATTTT. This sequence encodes CSARDLAALGTDTQYF.

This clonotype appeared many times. In nucleotides, the CDR3 is TGCAGTGCTAGCGCGACAGGCCTCTACAATGAGCAGTTCTTC. Its translation: CSASATGLYNEQFF. This chain connects TRBV20-1 to TRBJ2-1; D possibly corresponds to TRBD1 (6 bases). The CDR3 is 14 amino acids. V was pared by 3 bases and J by 3 bases, with 12 bases between. From germline, CDR1 is DFQATT and CDR2 SNEGSKA (reference sequence).

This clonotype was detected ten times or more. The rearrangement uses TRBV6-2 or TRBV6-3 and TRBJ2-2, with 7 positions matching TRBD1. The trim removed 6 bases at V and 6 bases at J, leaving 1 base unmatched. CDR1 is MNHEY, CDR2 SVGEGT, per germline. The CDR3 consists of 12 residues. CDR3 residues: CASRQGSGELFF. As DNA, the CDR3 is TGTGCCAGCAGACAGGGGTCCGGGGAGCTGTTTTTT.

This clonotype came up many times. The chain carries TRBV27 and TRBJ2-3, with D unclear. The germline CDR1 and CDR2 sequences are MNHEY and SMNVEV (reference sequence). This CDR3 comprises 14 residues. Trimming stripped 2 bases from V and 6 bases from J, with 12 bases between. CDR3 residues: CASSLEPLRDTQYF. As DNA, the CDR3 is TGTGCCAGCAGTTTAGAGCCACTCAGGGATACGCAGTATTTT.

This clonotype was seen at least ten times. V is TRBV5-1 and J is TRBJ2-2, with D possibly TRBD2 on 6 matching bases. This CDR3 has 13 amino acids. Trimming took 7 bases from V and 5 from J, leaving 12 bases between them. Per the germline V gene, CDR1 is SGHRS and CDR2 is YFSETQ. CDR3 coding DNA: TGCGCCAGCCGACCCGGGACTACCGGGGAGCTGTTTTTT. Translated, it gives CASRPGTTGELFF.

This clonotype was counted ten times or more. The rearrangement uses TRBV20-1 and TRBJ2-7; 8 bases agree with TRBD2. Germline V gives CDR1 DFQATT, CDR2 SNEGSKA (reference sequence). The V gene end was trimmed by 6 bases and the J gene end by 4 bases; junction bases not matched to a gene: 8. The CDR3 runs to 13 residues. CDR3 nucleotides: TGCAGTGCACATTTAAGCGGGAGTTACGAGCAGTACTTC. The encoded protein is CSAHLSGSYEQYF.

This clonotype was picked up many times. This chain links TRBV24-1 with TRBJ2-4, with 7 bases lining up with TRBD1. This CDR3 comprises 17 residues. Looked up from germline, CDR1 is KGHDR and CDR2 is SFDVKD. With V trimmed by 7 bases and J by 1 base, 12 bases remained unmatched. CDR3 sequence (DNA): TGTGCCACCAGGGTCGAACAGGGGCCCCTGGCCAAAAACATTCAGTACTTC. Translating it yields CATRVEQGPLAKNIQYF.

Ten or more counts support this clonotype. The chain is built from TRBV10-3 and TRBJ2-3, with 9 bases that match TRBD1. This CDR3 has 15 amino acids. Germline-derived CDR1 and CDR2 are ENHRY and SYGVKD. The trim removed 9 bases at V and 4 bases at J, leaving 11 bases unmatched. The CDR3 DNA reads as TGTGCCATAAACCCCCGGGACAGGGATGCAGATACGCAGTATTTT. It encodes CAINPRDRDADTQYF.

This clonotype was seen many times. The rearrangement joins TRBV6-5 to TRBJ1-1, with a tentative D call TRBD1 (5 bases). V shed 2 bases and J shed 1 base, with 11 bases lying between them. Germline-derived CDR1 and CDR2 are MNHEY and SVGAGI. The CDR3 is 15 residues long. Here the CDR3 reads CASSYRDGGNTEAFF. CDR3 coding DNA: TGTGCCAGCAGTTACCGGGACGGGGGGAACACTGAAGCTTTCTTT.

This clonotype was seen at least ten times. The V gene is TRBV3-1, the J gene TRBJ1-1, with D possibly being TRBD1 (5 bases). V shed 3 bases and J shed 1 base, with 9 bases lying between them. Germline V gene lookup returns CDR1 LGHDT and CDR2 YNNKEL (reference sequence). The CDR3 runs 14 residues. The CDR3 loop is CASSQLQGNTEAFF. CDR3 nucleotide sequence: TGTGCCAGCAGCCAGCTGCAGGGGAACACTGAAGCTTTCTTT.

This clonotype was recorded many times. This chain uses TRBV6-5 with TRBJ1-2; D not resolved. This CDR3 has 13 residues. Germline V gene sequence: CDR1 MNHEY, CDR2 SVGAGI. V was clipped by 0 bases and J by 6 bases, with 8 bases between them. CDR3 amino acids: CASSYSDGDGYTF. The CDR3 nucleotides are TGTGCCAGCAGTTACTCGGATGGGGATGGCTACACCTTC.

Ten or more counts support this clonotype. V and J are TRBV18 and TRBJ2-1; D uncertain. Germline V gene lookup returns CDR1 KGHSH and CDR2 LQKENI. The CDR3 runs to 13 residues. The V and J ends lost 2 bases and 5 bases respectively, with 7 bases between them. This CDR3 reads CASSPNGNNEQFF. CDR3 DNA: TGTGCCAGCTCACCAAATGGGAACAATGAGCAGTTCTTC.

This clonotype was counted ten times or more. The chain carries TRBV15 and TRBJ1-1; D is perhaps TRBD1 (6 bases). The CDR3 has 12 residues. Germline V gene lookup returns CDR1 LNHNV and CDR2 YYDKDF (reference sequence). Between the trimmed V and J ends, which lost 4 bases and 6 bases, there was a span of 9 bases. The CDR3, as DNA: TGTGCCACCAGCAACAGGGAGGCTGAAGCTTTCTTT. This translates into CATSNREAEAFF.

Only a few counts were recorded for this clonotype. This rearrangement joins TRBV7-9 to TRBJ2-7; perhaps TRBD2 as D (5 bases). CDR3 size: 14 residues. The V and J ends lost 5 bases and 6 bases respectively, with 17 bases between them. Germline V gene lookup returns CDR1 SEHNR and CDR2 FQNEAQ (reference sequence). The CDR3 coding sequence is TGTGCCAGCAGCCCGTCCGTGGACGAGGGCGAGCAGTACTTC. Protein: CASSPSVDEGEQYF.

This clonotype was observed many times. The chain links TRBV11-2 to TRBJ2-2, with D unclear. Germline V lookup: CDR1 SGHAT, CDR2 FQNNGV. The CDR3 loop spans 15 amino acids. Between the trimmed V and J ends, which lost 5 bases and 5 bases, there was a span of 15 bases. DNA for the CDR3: TGTGCCAGCAGCGCCGGGCATCACGCTACCGGGGAGCTGTTTTTT. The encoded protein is CASSAGHHATGELFF.

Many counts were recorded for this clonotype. CDR3 DNA sequence: TGTGCCAGCCGACTAGCGGGAGGGACCGGGGAGCTGTTTTTT. It is translated as CASRLAGGTGELFF. The V call is TRBV6-2 or TRBV6-3, the J call TRBJ2-2, with TRBD2 matching 14 bases. This CDR3 spans 14 amino acids. The ends lost 8 bases at V and 5 bases at J; junction bases unmatched: 1. Per germline, CDR1 MNHEY and CDR2 SVGEGT.

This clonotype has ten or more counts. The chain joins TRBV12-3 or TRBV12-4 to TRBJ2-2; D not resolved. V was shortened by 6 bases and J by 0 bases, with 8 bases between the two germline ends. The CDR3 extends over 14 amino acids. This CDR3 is CASRKAANTGELFF. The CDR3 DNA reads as TGTGCCAGCAGGAAGGCCGCGAACACCGGGGAGCTGTTTTTT.